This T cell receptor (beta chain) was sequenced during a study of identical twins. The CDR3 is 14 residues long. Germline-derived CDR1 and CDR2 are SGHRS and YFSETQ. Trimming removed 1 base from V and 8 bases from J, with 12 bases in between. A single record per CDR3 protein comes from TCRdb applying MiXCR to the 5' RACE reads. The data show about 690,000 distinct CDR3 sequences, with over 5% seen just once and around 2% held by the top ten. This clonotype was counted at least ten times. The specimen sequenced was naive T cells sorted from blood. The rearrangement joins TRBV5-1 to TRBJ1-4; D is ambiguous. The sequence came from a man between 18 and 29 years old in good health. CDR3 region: CASSLTGGSEKLFF. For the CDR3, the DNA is TGCGCCAGCAGCTTGACGGGAGGCAGCGAAAAACTGTTTTTT.